These 26 T cell receptor beta chains originate from one sample sequenced in a study of HIV-infected patients and healthy controls (dated by TCRdb to the mid-2010s). The receptor library was made with 5' RACE. The sequencer was an Illumina MiSeq. TCRdb reworked the public reads: Q25 trimming with fastp, MiXCR clone assembly, productive beta chains retained. Here each entry gathers all rows of one CDR3 protein and keeps the most common genes and DNA. This sample lists 55,000 to 70,000 distinct CDR3 sequences; approximately 21% were detected once. The ten largest make up 1.4% to 1.5% of the sample. The sequenced sample was CD4+ T cells from blood. The receptors derive from a human donor in good health.

This clonotype was seen a handful of times. The rearrangement uses TRBV2 and TRBJ1-2; 7 nucleotides align to TRBD1. CDR1 and CDR2 (germline): SNHLY, FYNNEI. Trimming removed 4 bases from V and 4 bases from J; junction bases left unmatched: 0. The CDR3 is 12 residues long. The CDR3 DNA sequence: TGTGCCAGCAGTGGACAGGGCTATGGCTACACCTTC. Translation gives CASSGQGYGYTF.

There are a few counts of this clonotype. In DNA form, the CDR3 reads TGTGCCAGCAGCTTAGTGGGCAGGCGGGTGAACACTGAAGCTTTCTTT. Translated, it gives CASSLVGRRVNTEAFF. V usage is TRBV13 and J usage is TRBJ1-1; D gene unclear. This CDR3 is 16 amino acids long. Between the trimmed V and J ends, which lost 1 base and 0 bases, there was a span of 12 bases. Per germline, CDR1 PRHDT and CDR2 FYEKMQ (reference sequence).

The rearrangement uses TRBV29-1 and TRBJ2-2; D may be TRBD1 or TRBD2 (6 bases each). With 2 bases removed from V and 6 bases from J, the gap between germline ends came to 13 bases. Germline V CDR1 and CDR2: SQVTM, ANQGSEA. The CDR3 loop spans 14 amino acids. The CDR3 nucleotides read TGCAGCGTTGAAACAGGGAGGCGCTCCGGGGAGCTGTTTTTT. This encodes CSVETGRRSGELFF.

This clonotype was seen only a few times. This chain uses TRBV12-5 with TRBJ1-1; 8 bases fit TRBD1. The CDR3 spans 12 residues. The germline V gene encodes CDR1 LGHNT and CDR2 FRNRAP. Unmatched junction bases numbered 3, after V lost 5 bases and J lost 7 bases. The CDR3 loop is CASGIGQGEAFF. Written as DNA, the CDR3 is TGTGCTAGTGGTATAGGACAGGGTGAAGCTTTCTTT.

This clonotype has a count of ten or more. The rearrangement links TRBV2 to TRBJ2-1, with D unresolved. Germline values: CDR1 SNHLY, CDR2 FYNNEI. This CDR3 is 15 amino acids long. The V gene lost 7 bases and the J gene lost 2 bases, with 15 bases spanning the gap. The CDR3 loop reads CASMIRRATYNEQFF. The CDR3 DNA is TGTGCCAGCATGATCCGACGGGCTACCTACAATGAGCAGTTCTTC. The full variable domain, in which reference TRBV2 and TRBJ2-1 provide the parts outside the CDR3, is EPEVTQTPSHQVTQMGQEVILRCVPISNHLYFYWYRQILGQKVEFLVSFYNNEISEKSEIFDDQFSVERPDGSNFTLKIRSTKLEDSAMYFCASMIRRATYNEQFFGPGTRLTVL.

The chain is built from TRBV7-2 and TRBJ1-2, with 7 bases matching TRBD1. The ends lost 5 bases at V and 4 bases at J; junction bases unmatched: 10. CDR3 length equals 15 residues. The germline V gene encodes CDR1 SGHTA and CDR2 FQGNSA. As DNA, the CDR3 is TGTGCCAGCAGCCCGACAGGGATTCGAGTCTATGGCTACACCTTC. It yields the protein CASSPTGIRVYGYTF.

This clonotype was counted a few times. In DNA form, the CDR3 reads TGCGCCAGCAGCCAAGAAGGGGACGAGCAGTACTTC. It translates to CASSQEGDEQYF. This chain links TRBV4-1 with TRBJ2-7, with D perhaps TRBD1 (5 bases). The CDR3 is 12 residues long. Trimming stripped 0 bases from V and 5 bases from J, with 5 bases between. Germline loops: CDR1 MGHRA, CDR2 YSYEKL.

This clonotype has at least ten counts. The CDR3 nucleotides are TGTGCCAGCAGCCTAGTGGCTAGCAGACTCTACAATGAGCAGTTCTTC. Amino acids: CASSLVASRLYNEQFF. The chain has TRBV7-3 and TRBJ2-1; maybe TRBD2 (5 bases). V was trimmed by 5 bases and J by 3 bases, leaving 17 bases between them. CDR3 length: 16 residues. Germline values: CDR1 SGHTA, CDR2 FQGTGA.

The rearrangement uses TRBV2 and TRBJ2-7, with D maybe TRBD1 (5 bases). Germline CDR1 is SNHLY and CDR2 is FYNNEI. This CDR3 has 15 residues. The germline V and J ends were trimmed by 2 bases and 2 bases, with 13 bases remaining between them. In nucleotides, the CDR3 is TGTGCCAGCAGTGAATCGCGGCCAGGGACCTACGAGCAGTACTTC. Translating gives CASSESRPGTYEQYF.

In its sample, this clonotype was seen a few times. V is TRBV12-3 or TRBV12-4 and J is TRBJ1-5, with unresolved D. The V and J ends lost 2 bases and 2 bases respectively, with 7 bases between them. This CDR3 has 14 residues. The CDR3 here is CASSLHAGNQPQHF. In DNA, the CDR3 is TGTGCCAGCAGTTTACATGCGGGCAATCAGCCCCAGCATTTT.

This clonotype was detected many times. The chain combines TRBV2 with TRBJ1-1; 8 bases match TRBD1. This CDR3 has 13 residues. CDR1 is SNHLY and CDR2 is FYNNEI in the germline V gene. The J segment lost 6 bases and the V segment lost 4 bases, leaving 4 bases of the junction unmatched. The CDR3 DNA reads as TGTGCCAGCAGTGGTGGGGGACAGGCTGAAGCTTTCTTT. Encoded protein: CASSGGGQAEAFF.

There are a few counts of this clonotype. The chain joins TRBV14 to TRBJ2-3, with 9 positions matching TRBD1. The CDR3 is 17 amino acids. Germline CDR1 SGHDN, CDR2 FVKESK. Trimming removed 1 base from V and 6 bases from J; junction bases left unmatched: 11. The CDR3: CASSQAGDRASRDTQYF. The CDR3 region has the DNA TGTGCCAGCAGCCAAGCTGGGGACAGGGCGTCTCGGGATACGCAGTATTTT.

J is TRBJ2-6 and V is TRBV25-1; no reliable D call. Germline V gives CDR1 MGHDK, CDR2 SYGVNS. Trimming pared 3 bases from V and 2 bases from J, leaving 11 bases between. This CDR3 has 16 amino acids. The CDR3 sequence: CASSESKRAGANVLTF. CDR3 nucleotides: TGTGCCAGCAGTGAGTCGAAACGGGCTGGGGCCAACGTCCTGACTTTC.

At least ten counts were recorded for this clonotype. The chain recombines TRBV11-3 with TRBJ2-3, with 8 bases matching TRBD1. Trimming cost V 6 bases and J 7 bases; bases outside gene matches: 9. Germline CDR1 reads SGHNT; CDR2 reads YENEEA. This CDR3 is built from 14 residues. The DNA for the CDR3 is TGTGCCAGCAGTTCGGGCAGGGGGCTAAATACGCAGTATTTT. This codes for CASSSGRGLNTQYF.

This clonotype showed up just a few times. The chain couples TRBV3-1 to TRBJ2-7; 9 nucleotides match TRBD2. The CDR3 is 15 residues long. Germline V gene data show CDR1 as LGHDT and CDR2 as YNNKEL (reference sequence). The trim removed 7 bases at V and 1 base at J, leaving 8 bases unmatched. DNA for the CDR3: TGTGCCAGCACACCTGGACTAGCGAGTTCCTACGAGCAGTACTTC. Translated: CASTPGLASSYEQYF.

This chain joins TRBV19 and TRBJ1-5; weak D call: TRBD1 (6 bases). V lost 4 bases and J 6 bases, leaving 10 bases between the germline ends. Germline values: CDR1 LNHDA, CDR2 SQIVND (reference sequence). CDR3 length equals 13 residues. CDR3 amino acids: CASSRGAGQPQHF. CDR3 in DNA: TGTGCCAGTAGTAGGGGGGCCGGTCAGCCCCAGCATTTT.

The V gene is TRBV12-3 or TRBV12-4, the J gene TRBJ1-5; D is unclear. The CDR3 sequence is 15 residues long. V was clipped by 5 bases and J by 0 bases, with 11 bases between them. The CDR3 nucleotides read TGTGCCAGCAGTAAGGCCCAACTTAGCAATCAGCCCCAGCATTTT. Its protein product is CASSKAQLSNQPQHF.

This clonotype appeared many times. The chain couples TRBV6-2 or TRBV6-3 to TRBJ2-7, with unresolved D. This CDR3 is 15 amino acids long. Germline CDR1 reads MNHEY; CDR2 reads SVGEGT. V was cut by 6 bases and J by 0 bases, with 15 bases left in between. The CDR3 reads CASRQYEVSSYEQYF. DNA for the CDR3: TGTGCCAGCAGACAGTACGAGGTGAGCTCCTACGAGCAGTACTTC.

This chain joins TRBV4-1 and TRBJ2-6; maybe TRBD2 (5 bases). The CDR3 is 17 residues long. V lost 1 base, J lost 6 bases, and 16 bases lay in between. Germline V gives CDR1 MGHRA, CDR2 YSYEKL. CDR3 residues: CASSQGSGVREANVLTF. The CDR3 coding sequence is TGCGCCAGCAGCCAAGGGTCAGGCGTTCGGGAGGCCAACGTCCTGACTTTC.

DNA for the CDR3: TGTGCCAGCAGCCCCAGGACAGGGGGGAAGACTGAAGCTTTCTTT. Amino acid sequence: CASSPRTGGKTEAFF. The chain combines TRBV7-9 with TRBJ1-1; TRBD1 matches at 10 bases. Looked up from germline, CDR1 is SEHNR and CDR2 is FQNEAQ (reference sequence). CDR3 size: 15 residues. Trimming cost V 5 bases and J 5 bases; bases outside gene matches: 8.

This clonotype was seen repeatedly, ten times or more. The CDR3 region is CASSTAGGPYNEQFF. The CDR3 DNA is TGTGCCAGCAGTACAGCGGGAGGGCCTTACAATGAGCAGTTCTTC. The chain combines TRBV2 with TRBJ2-1, with TRBD2 matching over 10 bases. CDR3 length: 15 residues. J lost 4 bases, V lost 5 bases, and 5 bases had no gene match. CDR1 is SNHLY and CDR2 is FYNNEI in the germline V gene. The whole variable domain, remainder taken from reference TRBV2 and TRBJ2-1, is EPEVTQTPSHQVTQMGQEVILRCVPISNHLYFYWYRQILGQKVEFLVSFYNNEISEKSEIFDDQFSVERPDGSNFTLKIRSTKLEDSAMYFCASSTAGGPYNEQFFGPGTRLTVL.

This clonotype has ten or more counts. The gene calls are TRBV12-3 or TRBV12-4 and TRBJ1-2; the D gene is possibly TRBD1 (5 bases). V dropped 5 bases and J dropped 6 bases, with 19 bases sitting between them. The CDR3 extends over 15 amino acids. CDR3 sequence reads: CASSRTGPGGDGYTF. DNA of the CDR3: TGTGCCAGCAGTAGAACCGGGCCTGGGGGGGATGGCTACACCTTC.

The rearrangement links TRBV6-2 or TRBV6-3 to TRBJ1-5; D not resolved. Germline CDR1 is MNHEY and CDR2 is SVGEGT. V was trimmed by 6 bases and J by 0 bases, leaving 9 bases between them. CDR3 length equals 14 residues. The CDR3 DNA is TGTGCCAGCAGCCGAGAACATAGCAATCAGCCCCAGCATTTT. The encoded protein is CASSREHSNQPQHF.

This clonotype was counted a few times. The chain couples TRBV7-9 to TRBJ1-1; D gene ambiguous. The CDR3 length is 12 residues. Trimming pared 5 bases from V and 3 bases from J, leaving 7 bases between. From germline, CDR1 is SEHNR and CDR2 FQNEAQ (reference sequence). CDR3 loop: CASSELYTEAFF. Written as DNA, the CDR3 is TGTGCCAGCAGCGAACTTTACACTGAAGCTTTCTTT.

CDR3 nucleotide sequence: TGTGCCAGCAGTCAGACAGGCTATGGCTACACCTTC. This codes for CASSQTGYGYTF. The V gene is TRBV6-2 or TRBV6-3, the J gene TRBJ1-2, with D perhaps TRBD1 (6 bases). Germline V gene data show CDR1 as MNHEY and CDR2 as SVGEGT. This CDR3 has 12 amino acids. V lost 5 bases and J 4 bases, leaving 8 bases between the germline ends.

This clonotype has only a few counts. J is TRBJ2-5 and V is TRBV5-1; 13 positions agree with TRBD2. Looked up from germline, CDR1 is SGHRS and CDR2 is YFSETQ. The V gene end was trimmed by 4 bases and the J gene end by 0 bases; junction bases not matched to a gene: 6. This CDR3 is 17 amino acids long. The CDR3 region has the DNA TGCGCCAGCAGCCCCGGGACTAGCGGGGCCTACCAAGAGACCCAGTACTTC. This encodes CASSPGTSGAYQETQYF.